Given below is one T cell receptor beta chain in context. Its antigen remains unidentified. Time point: week 11, during vaccination. It was 300 ug of mutant IDH1 20-mer peptide that made up each vaccine dose, given with topical imiquimod. New WHO grade 3 or 4 astrocytomas that were IDH1-mutant and ATRX-lost had been found in donors. These data are taken from a study of a mutant IDH1 vaccine in newly diagnosed glioma. Overall study: Those enrolled had earlier been treated with radiotherapy, temozolomide, or both, mostly both.

Trimming shortened V by 0 bases and J by 4 bases, and 11 bases separated the two germline ends. CDR1 is SGHRS and CDR2 is YFSETQ in the germline V gene. The CDR3 length is 14 residues. General study results and limits: Around 93% of patients showed vaccine-induced immune responses across multiple MHC alleles.

The repertoire was sequenced with immunoSEQ multiplex PCR; TCRdb's copy has only in-frame clones and lacks some. Among under 150,000 clones listed, roughly 90% were seen once. The starting material was PBMCs, obtained from a glioma patient whose treatment included an IDH1 peptide vaccine. This chain uses TRBV5-1 with TRBJ2-7; perhaps TRBD1 as D (6 bases). The receptor was isolated from a woman between 50 and 59 years old with glioma. The CDR3 spells CASSLAGTPYEQYF. In DNA form, the CDR3 reads TGCGCCAGCAGCTTGGCCGGGACACCTTACGAGCAGTACTTC.